Below, 26 T cell receptor beta chains from the same sample are listed, as sequenced in a study of shared clonotypes between healthy human individuals. Using immunoSEQ multiplex PCR, the repertoire was profiled, and TCRdb retains in-frame clones only, with some absent. The sample consists of about 1.1 million clones, roughly 74% of them appearing once. The sequencing input was memory CD4+ T cells from PBMCs. Subset reported: CD45RA-negative fraction. The receptors derive from a man in his late teens or twenties in good health. Some clones in this sample may be carry-over from other donors' samples.

The chain combines TRBV18 with TRBJ1-1, with TRBD1 matching over 10 bases. The V gene end was trimmed by 3 bases and the J gene end by 5 bases; junction bases not matched to a gene: 6. Germline assignment: CDR1 KGHSH and CDR2 LQKENI. The CDR3 covers 15 residues. Here the CDR3 reads CASSPETGGATEAFF. DNA for the CDR3: TGTGCCAGCTCACCGGAGACAGGGGGCGCAACTGAAGCTTTCTTT. The variable domain in full, with the rest retrieved from reference TRBV18 and TRBJ1-1, is NAGVMQNPRHLVRRRGQEARLRCSPMKGHSHVYWYRQLPEEGLKFMVYLQKENIIDESGMPKERFSAEFPKEGPSILRIQQVVRGDSAAYFCASSPETGGATEAFFGQGTRLTVV.

This sequence joins TRBV9 and TRBJ1-4, with D possibly matching TRBD1 (6 bases). Trimming cost V 3 bases and J 8 bases, with 20 bases left between them. This CDR3 has 16 amino acids. CDR1 is SGDLS and CDR2 is YYNGEE in the germline V gene. CDR3: CASSAYGGRGSEKLFF. Written as DNA, the CDR3 is TGTGCCAGCAGCGCCTACGGGGGCAGGGGAAGCGAAAAACTGTTTTTT.

On this clone: The same CDR3 is also encoded by other DNA sequences in this sample. The V gene is TRBV6-5, the J gene TRBJ1-1, with D perhaps matching TRBD1 (6 bases). This CDR3 region has 13 residues. Germline lookup yields CDR1 MNHEY and CDR2 SVGAGI. Trimming left V 4 bases short and J 4 bases short, with 10 bases between. The CDR3 protein is CASSSRGGTEAFF. The CDR3 DNA reads as TGTGCCAGCAGTTCCAGGGGTGGCACTGAAGCTTTCTTT.

A note on this clone: A far larger clone is only one base removed, so a read error is likely. The sample has other DNA sequences that encode this CDR3 too. This sequence joins TRBV30 and TRBJ1-2; TRBD1 matches at 8 bases. CDR1 is GTSNPN, CDR2 SVGIG, per germline (reference sequence). CDR3 size: 14 residues. The CDR3 DNA sequence: TGCGCCTTATCCTCTCAGGGGGCAATCGATGGCTACACCTTC. This translates into CALSSQGAIDGYTF. The whole variable domain, remainder taken from reference TRBV30 and TRBJ1-2, is SQTIHQWPATLVQPVGSPLSLECTVEGTSNPNLYWYRQAAGRGLQLLFYSVGIGQISSEVPQNLSASRPQDRQFILSSKKLLLSDSGFYLCALSSQGAIDGYTFGSGTRLTVV.

V usage is TRBV28 and J usage is TRBJ2-4, with 7 nucleotides matching TRBD2. This CDR3 region has 14 residues. V trimming: 7 bases; J trimming: 4 bases; junction bases outside the gene matches: 7. The germline V gene has CDR1 MDHEN and CDR2 SYDVKM. CDR3 DNA: TGTGCCAGCACGGGGGGACGGGTGAAAAACATTCAGTACTTC. This codes for CASTGGRVKNIQYF.

For this clone: Within the sample, other DNA sequences also encode this same CDR3. This chain connects TRBV2 to TRBJ2-1; maybe TRBD2 (5 bases). Deletions cut 6 bases from V and 3 bases from J, with 9 bases between. This CDR3 has 13 amino acids. Germline V gives CDR1 SNHLY, CDR2 FYNNEI. Written as DNA, the CDR3 is TGTGCCAGCAGGGCCCGGGGCTACAATGAGCAGTTCTTC. Translation gives CASRARGYNEQFF.

Concerning this clone: Other DNA sequences within the sample encode an identical CDR3. This rearrangement joins TRBV5-1 to TRBJ2-3, with TRBD2 identical over 11 bases. The J segment lost 6 bases and the V segment lost 0 bases, leaving 3 bases of the junction unmatched. The CDR3 spans 15 residues. Germline CDR1 SGHRS, CDR2 YFSETQ. This CDR3 is CASSLELAGADTQYF. The CDR3 coding sequence is TGCGCCAGCAGCTTGGAACTAGCGGGAGCTGATACGCAGTATTTT.

The chain uses TRBV7-2 and TRBJ2-3; D is unresolved. With 3 bases removed from V and 0 bases from J, the gap between germline ends came to 7 bases. CDR1 is SGHTA, CDR2 FQGNSA, per germline. This CDR3 is built from 14 residues. Written as DNA, the CDR3 is TGTGCCAGCAGCTTCCCTCCCAGCACAGATACGCAGTATTTT. Its translation: CASSFPPSTDTQYF. The variable domain in full, completed from reference TRBV7-2 and TRBJ2-3, reads GAGVSQSPSNKVTEKGKDVELRCDPISGHTALYWYRQSLGQGLEFLIYFQGNSAPDKSGLPSDRFSAERTGGSVSTLTIQRTQQEDSAVYLCASSFPPSTDTQYFGPGTRLTVL.

The V call is TRBV5-1, the J call TRBJ2-3, with 7 bases matching TRBD2. Germline trimming cut 4 bases from V and 4 bases from J; bases unmatched to any gene: 6. CDR3 length equals 14 residues. Germline CDR1 is SGHRS and CDR2 is YFSETQ. CDR3 sequence reads: CASSGRLAADTQYF. In DNA, the CDR3 is TGCGCCAGCAGCGGACGCCTAGCGGCAGATACGCAGTATTTT.

The DNA of the CDR3 is TGCGCCAGCAGCCAAGATCGCGCCGGGGAGCTGTTTTTT. Amino acid sequence: CASSQDRAGELFF. V and J are TRBV4-3 and TRBJ2-2; D ambiguous. The CDR3 has 13 amino acids. From germline, CDR1 is LGHNA and CDR2 YSLEER. V was trimmed by 0 bases and J by 6 bases, leaving 5 bases between them.

The DNA for the CDR3 is TGTGCTAGTGGGCTTAGCCGGGACAGGGAGTATGGCTACACCTTC. It translates to CASGLSRDREYGYTF. The chain joins TRBV12-5 to TRBJ1-2; TRBD1 matches at 9 bases. CDR1 is LGHNT and CDR2 is FRNRAP in the germline V gene. The CDR3 spans 15 residues. V dropped 6 bases and J dropped 5; count of bases not matched to a gene: 10.

The chain has TRBV10-3 and TRBJ2-5, with 8 bases aligning to TRBD1. TRBJ2-7 matches the DNA end more closely, so the J call is doubtful. This CDR3 spans 13 amino acids. In germline, CDR1 is ENHRY, CDR2 SYGVKD. The CDR3, as DNA: TGTGCCACACGGACAGGGTATTCCTACGAGCAGTACTTC. It translates to CATRTGYSYEQYF.

With respect to this clone: Since a far larger clone is one base different, this is likely a read error. The chain couples TRBV6-1 to TRBJ1-5; D gene ambiguous. This CDR3 comprises 17 residues. The germline V gene has CDR1 MNHNS and CDR2 SASEGT. The CDR3 DNA is TGTGCCAGCAGTGACCCCGCGGGTTCGGTTGGCAATCAGCCCCGGCATTTT. This sequence encodes CASSDPAGSVGNQPRHF.

The rearrangement uses TRBV19 and TRBJ2-2, with D possibly being TRBD1 (6 bases). Trimming stripped 5 bases from V and 9 bases from J, with 16 bases between. CDR1 LNHDA and CDR2 SQIVND come from the germline V gene (reference sequence). CDR3 length equals 14 residues. The CDR3 reads CASSPTGTSWELFF. In DNA form, the CDR3 reads TGTGCCAGTAGTCCCACAGGGACCTCCTGGGAGCTGTTTTTT.

The chain combines TRBV5-1 with TRBJ2-5; tentatively, D is TRBD2 (5 bases). The germline V and J ends were trimmed by 6 bases and 5 bases, with 11 bases remaining between them. CDR3 length equals 12 residues. Germline-derived CDR1 and CDR2 are SGHRS and YFSETQ. The CDR3 region has the DNA TGCGCCAGCAATGATAGAGGGGAGACCCAGTACTTC. Amino acid sequence: CASNDRGETQYF.

V and J are TRBV5-4 and TRBJ1-1, with 8 bases fitting TRBD1. The V segment lost 2 bases and the J segment 3 bases; nucleotides outside the gene matches: 15. Germline assignment: CDR1 SGHNT and CDR2 YYREEE (reference sequence). The CDR3 has 18 residues. CDR3 DNA: TGTGCCAGCAGCTTAATTGGCAGGGGGCGCGGGGTGGACACTGAAGCTTTCTTT. Protein sequence: CASSLIGRGRGVDTEAFF. Supplemented by reference TRBV5-4 and TRBJ1-1, the full variable domain reads ETGVTQSPTHLIKTRGQQVTLRCSSQSGHNTVSWYQQALGQGPQFIFQYYREEENGRGNFPPRFSGLQFPNYSSELNVNALELDDSALYLCASSLIGRGRGVDTEAFFGQGTRLTVV.

The V call is TRBV5-4, the J call TRBJ2-3; D might be TRBD2 (6 bases). The CDR3 has 15 residues. Trimming stripped 4 bases from V and 0 bases from J, with 12 bases between. In germline, CDR1 is SGHNT, CDR2 YYREEE (reference sequence). This CDR3 reads CASSGRGTSTDTQYF. CDR3 sequence (DNA): TGTGCCAGCAGCGGCCGGGGGACGAGCACAGATACGCAGTATTTT.

The chain employs TRBV5-6 and TRBJ2-5; D may be TRBD1 or TRBD2 (5 bases each). The CDR3 extends over 14 amino acids. V lost 4 bases and J lost 4, with 14 bases in between. Germline V gene lookup returns CDR1 SGHDT and CDR2 YYEEEE. The CDR3 is CASSPNGGPETQYF. CDR3 DNA: TGTGCCAGCAGCCCAAATGGGGGTCCAGAGACCCAGTACTTC.

The chain links TRBV11-2 to TRBJ1-1; 8 bases map to TRBD1. CDR3 length: 14 amino acids. Germline CDR1 reads SGHAT; CDR2 reads FQNNGV. Losses at the gene ends were 5 bases for V and 3 bases for J; bases not matched to a gene: 5. CDR3 coding DNA: TGTGCCAGCAGCCCGGGACAGGCCCACACTGAAGCTTTCTTT. As protein: CASSPGQAHTEAFF.

This clone showed up just a few times. This chain uses TRBV21-1 with TRBJ2-7; the D call in the table, TRBD1, was not verified against the DNA. TRBV21-1 is designated a pseudogene. The CDR3 spans 17 residues. For the CDR3, the DNA is TGTGCCAGCAGCAAAGGGTGGGGACAGCCTTCCCTCGACGAGCAGTACTTC. It yields the protein CASSKGWGQPSLDEQYF.

This clone was seen once. Other DNA sequences within the sample encode an identical CDR3. The CDR3: CASSLSRSYEQYF. Written as DNA, the CDR3 is TGTGCCAGCAGCCTCTCACGCTCCTACGAGCAGTACTTC. The chain employs TRBV7-6 and TRBJ2-7; D unclear. This CDR3 spans 13 amino acids. Germline lookup yields CDR1 SGHVS and CDR2 FNYEAQ. The V gene lost 5 bases and the J gene lost 0 bases, with 8 bases spanning the gap.

The V gene is TRBV2, the J gene TRBJ1-4, with 8 nucleotides matching TRBD1. Looked up from germline, CDR1 is SNHLY and CDR2 is FYNNEI. V gave up 6 bases and J gave up 8 bases; unmatched junction bases: 8. The CDR3 runs 14 residues. The CDR3 sequence: CASRATGVGEKLFF. CDR3 DNA: TGTGCCAGCAGGGCGACAGGGGTAGGGGAAAAACTGTTTTTT.

V is TRBV5-1 and J is TRBJ2-7, with 10 bases matching TRBD1. Germline assignment: CDR1 SGHRS and CDR2 YFSETQ. Trimming cost V 4 bases and J 1 base; bases outside gene matches: 5. The CDR3 spans 15 residues. CDR3 region: CASSAGTGESYEQYF. CDR3 nucleotides: TGCGCCAGCAGCGCCGGGACAGGGGAATCCTACGAGCAGTACTTC.

This clone has more than one count but fewer than ten. The junction departs from the called germline gene at one end, perhaps through a read error. The genes are TRBV30 and TRBJ1-1, with unresolved D. The CDR3 has 12 residues. CDR1 is GTSNPN, CDR2 SVGIG, per germline (reference sequence). DNA of the CDR3: TGTGCCTGCCAGACCATGTTGCGCTTCATTCTCTTT. The encoded protein is CACQTMLRFILF. Complete variable domain (other parts from reference TRBV30 and TRBJ1-1): SQTIHQWPATLVQPVGSPLSLECTVEGTSNPNLYWYRQAAGRGLQLLFYSVGIGQISSEVPQNLSASRPQDRQFILSSKKLLLSDSGFYLCACQTMLRFILFGQGTRLTVV.

The rearrangement joins TRBV9 to TRBJ2-2; tentative D call: TRBD2 (6 bases). The CDR3 consists of 14 residues. Trimming removed 3 bases at V and 5 bases at J, with 11 bases between. Germline CDR1 and CDR2: SGDLS and YYNGEE. In DNA, the CDR3 is TGTGCCAGCAGCGCGGGGACTGCGACCGGGGAGCTGTTTTTT. This sequence encodes CASSAGTATGELFF.

The chain has TRBV25-1 and TRBJ1-3; 7 nucleotides match TRBD1. Per the germline V gene, CDR1 is MGHDK and CDR2 is SYGVNS. Trimming took 8 bases from V and 4 from J; bases not matched to a gene: 5. There are 13 residues in the CDR3. The CDR3 coding sequence is TGTGCCAGCCAGGGGGGGCCCGGAAACACCATATATTTT. Protein: CASQGGPGNTIYF.